This T cell receptor (beta chain) was captured in a study of T cell responses to AZD1222 COVID-19 vaccine. The data were produced by immunoSEQ multiplex PCR, yet TCRdb's version contains in-frame clones alone and is incomplete. The data show more than 250,000 clones, 90% to 95% seen once. Worth noting for this clone: Its specificity is not known.

Germline V gene lookup returns CDR1 MNHEY and CDR2 SVGAGI. Germline trimming cut 5 bases from V and 4 bases from J; bases unmatched to any gene: 9. The CDR3 covers 15 residues. Whole-study results and caveats: Across spike, vaccine-associated CD4 TCRs were found, dominant at 160-218 and 743-854. Only after the peak T cell response were repertoires sampled. Among the donors, most were white British and more were female, and clonal diversity was possibly underestimated.

The sequence was collected from an adult in good health. The chain links TRBV6-5 to TRBJ2-7; 9 nucleotides match TRBD2. Sequences were derived from peripheral blood, sampled on day 0 of AZD1222 vaccination. The CDR3 here is CASSPRVAGGYEQYF. In nucleotides, the CDR3 is TGTGCCAGCAGTCCCCGGGTCGCGGGGGGGTACGAGCAGTACTTC.